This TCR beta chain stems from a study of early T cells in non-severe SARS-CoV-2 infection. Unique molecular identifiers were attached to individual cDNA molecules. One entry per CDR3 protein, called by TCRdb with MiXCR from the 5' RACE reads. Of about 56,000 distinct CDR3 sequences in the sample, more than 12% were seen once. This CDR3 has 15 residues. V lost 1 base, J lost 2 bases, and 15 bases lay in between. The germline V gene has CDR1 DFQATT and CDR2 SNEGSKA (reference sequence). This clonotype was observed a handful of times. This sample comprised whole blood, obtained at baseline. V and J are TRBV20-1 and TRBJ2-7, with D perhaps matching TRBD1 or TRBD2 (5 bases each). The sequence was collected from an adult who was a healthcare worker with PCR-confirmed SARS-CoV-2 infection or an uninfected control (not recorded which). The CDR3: CSARATGTDTYEQYF. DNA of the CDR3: TGCAGTGCTAGAGCTACCGGGACCGATACCTACGAGCAGTACTTC.